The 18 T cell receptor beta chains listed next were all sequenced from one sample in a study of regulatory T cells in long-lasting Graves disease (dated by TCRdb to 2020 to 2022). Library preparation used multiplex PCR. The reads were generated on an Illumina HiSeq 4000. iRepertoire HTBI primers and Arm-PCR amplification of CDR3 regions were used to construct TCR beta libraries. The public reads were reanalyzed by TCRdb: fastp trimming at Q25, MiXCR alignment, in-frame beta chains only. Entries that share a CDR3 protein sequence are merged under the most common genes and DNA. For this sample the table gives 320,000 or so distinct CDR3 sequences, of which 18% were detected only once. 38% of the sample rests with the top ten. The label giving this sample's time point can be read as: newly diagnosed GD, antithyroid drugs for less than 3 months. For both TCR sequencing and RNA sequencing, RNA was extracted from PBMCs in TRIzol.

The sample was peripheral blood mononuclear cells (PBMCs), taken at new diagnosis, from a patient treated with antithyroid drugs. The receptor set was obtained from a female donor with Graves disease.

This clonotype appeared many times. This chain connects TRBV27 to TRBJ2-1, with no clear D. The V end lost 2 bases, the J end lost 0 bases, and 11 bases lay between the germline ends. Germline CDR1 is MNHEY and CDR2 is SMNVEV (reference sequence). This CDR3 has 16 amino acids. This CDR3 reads CASSLDLPSSYNEQFF. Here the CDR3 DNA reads TGTGCCAGCAGTTTAGACCTACCGTCCTCCTACAATGAGCAGTTCTTC.

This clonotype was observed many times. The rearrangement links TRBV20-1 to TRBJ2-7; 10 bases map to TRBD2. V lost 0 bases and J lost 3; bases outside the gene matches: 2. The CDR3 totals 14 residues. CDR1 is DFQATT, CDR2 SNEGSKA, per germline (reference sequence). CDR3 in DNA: TGCAGTGCTAGAGATAAGCGGGAGGGCTACGAGCAGTACTTC. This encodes CSARDKREGYEQYF.

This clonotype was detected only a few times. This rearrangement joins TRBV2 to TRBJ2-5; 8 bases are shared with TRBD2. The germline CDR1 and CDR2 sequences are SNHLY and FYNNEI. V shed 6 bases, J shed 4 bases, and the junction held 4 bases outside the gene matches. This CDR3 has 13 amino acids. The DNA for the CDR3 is TGTGCCAGCAGCAGCGGGAGAGGAGAGACCCAGTACTTC. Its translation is CASSSGRGETQYF.

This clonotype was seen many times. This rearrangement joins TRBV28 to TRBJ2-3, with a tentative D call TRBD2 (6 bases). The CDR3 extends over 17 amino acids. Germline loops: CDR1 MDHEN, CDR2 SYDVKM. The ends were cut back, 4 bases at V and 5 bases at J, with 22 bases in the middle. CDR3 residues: CASSSQGGVRFEDTQYF. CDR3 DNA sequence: TGTGCCAGCAGTTCGCAAGGAGGGGTCCGTTTCGAAGATACGCAGTATTTT.

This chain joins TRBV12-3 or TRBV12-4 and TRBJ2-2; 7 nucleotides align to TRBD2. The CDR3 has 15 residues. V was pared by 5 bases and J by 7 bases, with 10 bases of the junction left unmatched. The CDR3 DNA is TGTGCCAGCAGTGGGCGGGAGCGGATCGGCGGGGAGCTGTTTTTT. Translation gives CASSGRERIGGELFF.

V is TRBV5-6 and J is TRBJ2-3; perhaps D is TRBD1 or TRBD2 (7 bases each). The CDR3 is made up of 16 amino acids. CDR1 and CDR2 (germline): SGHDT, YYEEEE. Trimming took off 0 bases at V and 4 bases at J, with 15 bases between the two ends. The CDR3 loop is CASSLALTGRADTQYF. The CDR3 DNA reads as TGTGCCAGCAGCTTGGCCCTGACAGGGAGGGCAGATACGCAGTATTTT.

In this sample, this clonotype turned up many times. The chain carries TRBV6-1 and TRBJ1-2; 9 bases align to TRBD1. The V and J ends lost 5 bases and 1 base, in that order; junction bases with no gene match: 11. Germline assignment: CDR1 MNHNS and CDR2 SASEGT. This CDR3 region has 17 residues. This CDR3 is CASSPLAWDRVNYGYTF. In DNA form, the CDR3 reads TGTGCCAGCAGTCCGTTGGCCTGGGACAGGGTTAACTATGGCTACACCTTC.

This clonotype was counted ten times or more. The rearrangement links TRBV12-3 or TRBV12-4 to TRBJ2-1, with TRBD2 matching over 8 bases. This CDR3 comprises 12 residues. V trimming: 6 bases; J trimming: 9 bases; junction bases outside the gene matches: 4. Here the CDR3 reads CASSKLAVEQFF. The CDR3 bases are TGTGCCAGCAGCAAACTAGCGGTTGAGCAGTTCTTC.

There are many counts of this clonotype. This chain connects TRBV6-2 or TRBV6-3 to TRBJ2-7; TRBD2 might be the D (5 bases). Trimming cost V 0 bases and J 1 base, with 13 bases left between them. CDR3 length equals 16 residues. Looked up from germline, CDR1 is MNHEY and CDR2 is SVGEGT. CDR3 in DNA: TGTGCCAGCAGTTACTCGAACCCGGGGAGTTCCTACGAGCAGTACTTC. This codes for CASSYSNPGSSYEQYF.

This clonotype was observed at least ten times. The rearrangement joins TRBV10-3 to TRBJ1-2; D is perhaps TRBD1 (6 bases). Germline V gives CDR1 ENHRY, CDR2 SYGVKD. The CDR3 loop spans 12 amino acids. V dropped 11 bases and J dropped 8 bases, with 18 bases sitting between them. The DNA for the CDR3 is TGTGCCTCCAGGGGACTCTTTCTAGGCTACACCTTC. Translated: CASRGLFLGYTF.

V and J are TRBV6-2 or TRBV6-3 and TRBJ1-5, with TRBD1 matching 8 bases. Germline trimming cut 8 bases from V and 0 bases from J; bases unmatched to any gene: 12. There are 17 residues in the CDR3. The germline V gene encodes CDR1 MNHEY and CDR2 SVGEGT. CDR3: CASLPRAGGLSNQPQHF. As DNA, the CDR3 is TGTGCCAGCCTCCCGAGGGCAGGGGGCCTTAGCAATCAGCCCCAGCATTTT.

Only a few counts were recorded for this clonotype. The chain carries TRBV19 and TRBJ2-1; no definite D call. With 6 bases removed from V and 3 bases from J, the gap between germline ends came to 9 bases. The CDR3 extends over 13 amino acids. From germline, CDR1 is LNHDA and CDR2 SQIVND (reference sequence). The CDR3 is CASSSTFYNEQFF. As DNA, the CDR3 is TGTGCCAGTAGCAGCACTTTCTACAATGAGCAGTTCTTC.

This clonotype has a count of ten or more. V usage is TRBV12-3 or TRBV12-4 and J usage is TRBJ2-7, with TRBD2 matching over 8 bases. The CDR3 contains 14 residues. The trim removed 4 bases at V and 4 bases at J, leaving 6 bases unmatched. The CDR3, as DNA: TGTGCCAGCAGTTCGGGCGGGAGGAGATACGAGCAGTACTTC. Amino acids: CASSSGGRRYEQYF.

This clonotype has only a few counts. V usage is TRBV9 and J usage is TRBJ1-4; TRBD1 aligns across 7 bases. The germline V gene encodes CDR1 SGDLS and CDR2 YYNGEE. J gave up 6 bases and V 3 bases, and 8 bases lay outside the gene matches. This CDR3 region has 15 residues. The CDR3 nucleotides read TGTGCCAGCAGCGCCCCCGGGACAGAAGATGAAAAACTGTTTTTT. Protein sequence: CASSAPGTEDEKLFF.

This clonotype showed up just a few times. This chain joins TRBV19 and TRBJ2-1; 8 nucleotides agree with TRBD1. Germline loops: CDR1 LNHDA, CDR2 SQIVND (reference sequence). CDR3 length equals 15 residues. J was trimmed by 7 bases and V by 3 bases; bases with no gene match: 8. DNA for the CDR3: TGTGCCAGTAGTATCGGGACAGGCCCCATTAATGAGCAGTTCTTC. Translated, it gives CASSIGTGPINEQFF.

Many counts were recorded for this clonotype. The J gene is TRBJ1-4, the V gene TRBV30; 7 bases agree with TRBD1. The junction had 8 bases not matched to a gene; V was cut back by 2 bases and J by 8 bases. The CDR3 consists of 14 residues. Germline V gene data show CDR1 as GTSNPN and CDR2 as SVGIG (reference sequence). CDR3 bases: TGTGCCTGGAGTCGACAGGGCCCGGCGGAAAAACTGTTTTTT. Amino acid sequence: CAWSRQGPAEKLFF.

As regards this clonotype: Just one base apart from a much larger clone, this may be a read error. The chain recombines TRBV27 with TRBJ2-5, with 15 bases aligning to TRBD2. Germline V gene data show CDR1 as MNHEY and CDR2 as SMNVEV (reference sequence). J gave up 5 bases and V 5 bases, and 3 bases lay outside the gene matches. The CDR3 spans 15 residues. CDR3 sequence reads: CASSPGTSGRETQYF. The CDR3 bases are TGTGCCAGCAGTCCCGGGACTAGCGGGAGGGAGACCCAGTACTTC.

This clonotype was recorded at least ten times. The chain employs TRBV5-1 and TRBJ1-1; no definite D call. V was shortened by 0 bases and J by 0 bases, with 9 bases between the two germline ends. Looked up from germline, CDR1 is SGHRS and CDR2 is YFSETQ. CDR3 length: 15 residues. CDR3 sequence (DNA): TGCGCCAGCAGCTTGGTATCCACAGTGAACACTGAAGCTTTCTTT. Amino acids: CASSLVSTVNTEAFF.